The following is a TCR beta chain sequence with its context. The data are from a study of blood T cell repertoires in COVID-19. Trimming took 5 bases from V and 4 from J, leaving 14 bases between them. The CDR3 has 14 residues. The V gene's germline CDR1 is MDHEN and CDR2 SYDVKM. Original processing methods: Estimation of nucleated cell counts relied on the amplification of reference gene primers. Data came from immunoSEQ multiplex PCR; TCRdb stores just in-frame clones and leaves some out. The DNA gave D and trimming, while V, J and clone size come from that table. The table shows around 250,000 clones, with over 70% occurring only once.

The chain recombines TRBV28 with TRBJ1-1; D might be TRBD1 (6 bases). The receptor was derived from a woman between 35 and 50 years old who had been exposed to COVID-19. Sequencing was done on a sample of PBMCs or T cells enriched from blood (not recorded which). This chain's CDR3 is CASSPPLGGTEAFF. CDR3 in DNA: TGTGCCAGCAGTCCGCCCCTAGGGGGCACTGAAGCTTTCTTT.